These 13 T cell receptor beta chains share one sample of origin, sequenced in a study of response to subunit inactivated influenza vaccine. MiXCR, applied by TCRdb to the RT-PCR reads, yields one record per CDR3 protein. The sample carries some 500,000 distinct CDR3 sequences, 10% to 15% recorded once. The sequencing here drew on PBMCs from blood, taken roughly 47 days after vaccination. The receptors derive from a man aged 45-60 years who received an inactivated influenza vaccine.

The genes are TRBV20-1 and TRBJ1-2; TRBD1 might be the D (6 bases). Germline assignment: CDR1 DFQATT and CDR2 SNEGSKA (reference sequence). The V and J ends lost 3 bases and 2 bases respectively, with 10 bases between them. The CDR3 runs to 13 residues. The CDR3 is CSARRDTNYGYTF. The CDR3 DNA reads as TGCAGTGCTAGGAGGGACACCAACTATGGCTACACCTTC.

This clonotype was detected a few times. This chain uses TRBV28 with TRBJ2-3; no reliable D call. The CDR3 extends over 16 amino acids. Trimming took 0 bases from V and 0 from J, leaving 10 bases between them. CDR1 MDHEN and CDR2 SYDVKM come from the germline V gene. The CDR3 loop reads CASSLWELPSTDTQYF. CDR3 nucleotides: TGTGCCAGCAGTTTATGGGAGCTACCGAGCACAGATACGCAGTATTTT.

CDR3 DNA sequence: TGTGCCAGCAGCGCGAGCAGACGCTCCTACAATGAGCAGTTCTTC. It encodes CASSASRRSYNEQFF. This chain links TRBV9 with TRBJ2-1; D is uncertain. This CDR3 is 15 amino acids long. CDR1 and CDR2 (germline): SGDLS, YYNGEE. Trimming removed 3 bases at V and 0 bases at J, with 10 bases between.

This clonotype occurred a few times. CDR3 DNA: TGTGCCAGCAGCTCCTCCATTAAGTTGGAGACCCAGTACTTC. It encodes CASSSSIKLETQYF. The rearrangement links TRBV7-9 to TRBJ2-5, with D hard to call. Germline V gene lookup returns CDR1 SEHNR and CDR2 FQNEAQ (reference sequence). This CDR3 has 14 residues. Trimming removed 4 bases from V and 5 bases from J, with 14 bases in between.

The chain employs TRBV7-8 and TRBJ2-7; maybe TRBD2 (6 bases). The V gene lost 6 bases and the J gene lost 3 bases, with 12 bases spanning the gap. Germline lookup yields CDR1 SGHVS and CDR2 FQNEAQ. There are 13 residues in the CDR3. The CDR3 nucleotides read TGTGCCAGCAGTATCGGAGGGAGCTACGAGCAGTACTTC. This translates into CASSIGGSYEQYF.

The genes are TRBV9 and TRBJ1-6; D is undetermined. The CDR3 covers 14 residues. Germline V gene sequence: CDR1 SGDLS, CDR2 YYNGEE. The V and J ends lost 2 bases and 6 bases respectively, with 9 bases between them. The CDR3 region is CASSVTDSNSPLHF. The CDR3 DNA sequence: TGTGCCAGCAGCGTGACGGACTCTAATTCACCCCTCCACTTT.

This clonotype was recorded at least ten times. CDR3 loop: CSARDSGRGDEQFF. CDR3 DNA: TGCAGTGCTAGAGATTCGGGACGGGGGGATGAGCAGTTCTTC. The rearrangement uses TRBV20-1 and TRBJ2-1, with 7 bases fitting TRBD2. Looked up from germline, CDR1 is DFQATT and CDR2 is SNEGSKA (reference sequence). CDR3 length equals 14 residues. Unmatched junction bases numbered 7, after V lost 0 bases and J lost 8 bases.

The rearrangement joins TRBV7-9 to TRBJ1-6; D perhaps matches TRBD1 (6 bases). The CDR3 loop spans 14 amino acids. Trimming left V 5 bases short and J 6 bases short, with 11 bases between. Per germline, CDR1 SEHNR and CDR2 FQNEAQ (reference sequence). CDR3 DNA: TGTGCCAGCAGCCCGGGGGCCTTTAATTCACCCCTCCACTTT. The encoded protein is CASSPGAFNSPLHF.

This sequence joins TRBV7-2 and TRBJ1-1; no reliable D call. The CDR3 totals 15 residues. V lost 2 bases, J lost 0 bases, and 10 bases lay in between. Germline values: CDR1 SGHTA, CDR2 FQGNSA. Here the CDR3 DNA reads TGTGCCAGCAGCTTAACACCGGTCCTGAACACTGAAGCTTTCTTT. Its translation: CASSLTPVLNTEAFF.

As regards this clonotype: With a much larger clone just one base away, this may be a read error. The chain recombines TRBV5-1 with TRBJ2-2; the D gene is possibly TRBD2 (6 bases). The CDR3 is 15 amino acids. The germline CDR1 and CDR2 sequences are SGHRS and YFSETQ. The CDR3 loop is CASSLTVRGTGVLFF. As DNA, the CDR3 is TGCGCCAGCAGCTTGACTGTTCGGGGGACCGGGGTGCTGTTTTTT.

This clonotype appeared many times. The rearrangement uses TRBV27 and TRBJ2-1, with TRBD1 matching over 10 bases. The CDR3 runs to 15 residues. CDR1 and CDR2 (germline): MNHEY, SMNVEV (reference sequence). J gave up 3 bases and V 4 bases, and 3 bases lay outside the gene matches. CDR3 protein: CASSSWTGGYNEQFF. The CDR3, as DNA: TGTGCCAGCAGTTCTTGGACAGGGGGCTACAATGAGCAGTTCTTC.

This clonotype was detected many times. The chain is built from TRBV7-2 and TRBJ1-2, with TRBD1 as a possible D gene (5 bases). Between the trimmed V and J ends, which lost 5 bases and 8 bases, there was a span of 18 bases. Per germline, CDR1 SGHTA and CDR2 FQGNSA. This CDR3 has 14 amino acids. The CDR3 sequence is CASSNRPSEGGYTF. CDR3 sequence (DNA): TGTGCCAGCAGCAACCGACCGAGCGAGGGGGGCTACACCTTC.

This clonotype occurred many times. V is TRBV5-1 and J is TRBJ2-7, with a possible D match to TRBD2 (7 bases). V was clipped by 4 bases and J by 3 bases, with 20 bases between them. The CDR3 runs to 16 residues. Germline assignment: CDR1 SGHRS and CDR2 YFSETQ. CDR3 nucleotide sequence: TGCGCCAGCAGCGGGGGTTTTGGCGGGGGCAACTACGAGCAGTACTTC. Protein product: CASSGGFGGGNYEQYF.